This T cell receptor (beta chain) was captured in a study of cytomegalovirus exposure and HLA in healthy donors (dated by TCRdb to the late 2010s). Regarding the research as a whole: According to a later analysis, one platform produced both the roughly 110 validation repertoires and the 730 or so repertoires of the first cohort. The aim of the study was to test whether cataloging public T cell receptors could identify signatures of past pathogen exposure. Along with the roughly 700-subject first cohort, a separate validation cohort of over a hundred different subjects was used. To predict cytomegalovirus infection status, the study brought together high-throughput TCR immunosequencing, statistical association of individual TCRs with disease status, and machine learning. Findings and caveats that apply to the study as a whole: A later analysis found that TCRs clustered in the first cohort also tended to co-occur in the roughly 120 validation repertoires, with 90% to 95% of cluster scores above 0. Most TCR sequences were observed very rarely across donors, whereas some public TCRs were present in many individuals. The study listed 164 TCR beta chains as associated with cytomegalovirus. Three of the identified cytomegalovirus-associated TCR beta chains were confirmed in vitro to be specific for cytomegalovirus antigens. The validation cohort had no HLA typing available for a later analysis, so co-occurrence within that cohort was assessed over all 130 or so repertoires. In both the original and validation cohorts, the classifier was reported to diagnose cytomegalovirus status with high specificity and sensitivity. The authors suggested that the approach could potentially be generalized to other disease states and immunological phenotypes.

Separate from the approximately 690-subject first cohort, the validation cohort of 90 to 150 subjects was the group to which the donors belonged. Comments on this clone: This receptor's antigen is unknown. Base-call qualities are not available, and no considerably larger clone is one nucleotide away.

The library was built by means of the immunoSEQ multiplex PCR assay. The authors processed their data as follows. To diagnose cytomegalovirus status from the catalog of TCR beta chain sequences, a statistical classification framework was built. Imported from immuneACCESS, the table was reduced by TCRdb to in-frame sequences with V and J called. These copies leave out some clones; in studies compared against another copy, an unresolved V gene accounts for under half, and the cause of the remainder is not known. Clone size and V and J calls were adopted from that table, with D and trimming inferred from the DNA. The sample table contains fewer than 120,000 clones; only one count was recorded for approximately 89% of them. Jointly, the top ten make up approximately 1.9% of the sample. This clonotype originated in a woman in her late teens or twenties in good health and CMV-seronegative. The sequencing sample was made of PBMCs.

The bases read TGTGCCAGCAGTGAGAACGGTGCGGGCTACGAGCAGTACTTC. It translates to CASSENGAGYEQYF. The sequence is built from TRBV6-1 and TRBJ2-7; TRBD2 is a weak D gene call, 5 bases matching. The CDR3 measures 14 amino acids from cysteine to phenylalanine. Solely the CDR3 DNA is kept, with 42 bases framed from the first base. The junction shows trimming of 3 bases on V and 3 bases on J, plus 12 bases between the germline ends. The germline V gene sets CDR1 to MNHNS and CDR2 to SASEGT.